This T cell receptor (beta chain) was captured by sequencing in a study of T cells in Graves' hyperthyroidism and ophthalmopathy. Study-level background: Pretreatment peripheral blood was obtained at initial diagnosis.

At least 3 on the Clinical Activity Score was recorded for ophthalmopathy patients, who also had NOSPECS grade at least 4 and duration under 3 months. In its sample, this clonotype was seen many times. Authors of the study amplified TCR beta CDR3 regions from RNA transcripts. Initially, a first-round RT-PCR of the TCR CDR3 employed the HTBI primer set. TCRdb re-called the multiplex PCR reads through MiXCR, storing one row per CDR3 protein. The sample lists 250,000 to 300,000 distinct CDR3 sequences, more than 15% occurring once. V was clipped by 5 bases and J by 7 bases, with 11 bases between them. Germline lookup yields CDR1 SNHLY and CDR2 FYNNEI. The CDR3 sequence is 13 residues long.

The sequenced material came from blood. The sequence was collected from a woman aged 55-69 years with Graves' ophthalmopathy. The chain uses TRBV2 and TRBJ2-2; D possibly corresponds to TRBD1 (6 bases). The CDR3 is CASSPQGHGELFF. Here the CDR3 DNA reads TGTGCCAGCAGTCCACAGGGACACGGGGAGCTGTTTTTT.